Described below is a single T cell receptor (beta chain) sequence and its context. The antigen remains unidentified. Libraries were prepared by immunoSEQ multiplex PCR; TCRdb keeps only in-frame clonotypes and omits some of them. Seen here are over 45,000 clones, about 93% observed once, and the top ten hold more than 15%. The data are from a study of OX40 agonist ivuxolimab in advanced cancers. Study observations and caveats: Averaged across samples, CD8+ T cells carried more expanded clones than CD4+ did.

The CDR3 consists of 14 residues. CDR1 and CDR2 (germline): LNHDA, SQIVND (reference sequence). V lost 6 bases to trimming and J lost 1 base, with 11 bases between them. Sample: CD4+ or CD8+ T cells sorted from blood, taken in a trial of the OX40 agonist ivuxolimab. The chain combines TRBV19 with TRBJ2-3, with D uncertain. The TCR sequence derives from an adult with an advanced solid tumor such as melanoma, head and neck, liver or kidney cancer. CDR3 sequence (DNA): TGTGCCAGTAGCGCGGTTAGGGGCACAGATACGCAGTATTTT. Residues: CASSAVRGTDTQYF.